A single T cell receptor (beta chain) is shown here with its context. The antigen is not known. The germline CDR1 and CDR2 sequences are DFQATT and SNEGSKA (reference sequence). This CDR3 is 16 amino acids long. The trim removed 4 bases at V and 8 bases at J, leaving 12 bases unmatched. These data belong to a study of post-analysis software for immune sequencing data. Findings and caveats of the study: Five or six TRBV segments appeared more often in patients than in controls, and TRBV5-6, TRBV5-1 and TRBV20-1 were among these. F measure showed strong co-clustering of same-batch samples.

Carried by the TCR beta cDNA libraries were unique molecular identifiers. Via MiXCR, TCRdb re-called the PCR reads, giving one row per CDR3 protein. Among hundreds of thousands of distinct CDR3 sequences listed, approximately 60% were seen once. The V and J genes are TRBV20-1 and TRBJ2-3; 13 nucleotides match TRBD2. This receptor was obtained from a girl aged 2 to 10 with multiple sclerosis. Input material: blood. The DNA of the CDR3 is TGCAGTGCTACCAGGACTAGCGGGGGCTCAGGGAGTACGCAGTATTTT. This codes for CSATRTSGGSGSTQYF.